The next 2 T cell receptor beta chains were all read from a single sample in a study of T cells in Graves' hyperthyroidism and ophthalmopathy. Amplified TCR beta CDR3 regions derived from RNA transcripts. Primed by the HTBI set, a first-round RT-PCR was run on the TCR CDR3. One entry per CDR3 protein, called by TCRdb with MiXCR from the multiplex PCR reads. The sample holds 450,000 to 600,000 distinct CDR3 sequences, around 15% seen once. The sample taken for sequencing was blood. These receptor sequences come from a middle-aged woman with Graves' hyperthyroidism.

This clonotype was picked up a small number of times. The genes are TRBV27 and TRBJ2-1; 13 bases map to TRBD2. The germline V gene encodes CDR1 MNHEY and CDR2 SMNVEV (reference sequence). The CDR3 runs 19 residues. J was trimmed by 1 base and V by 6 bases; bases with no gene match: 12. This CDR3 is CASSPRGTSGGGSYNEQFF. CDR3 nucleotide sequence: TGTGCCAGCAGCCCCAGGGGAACTAGCGGGGGGGGGTCCTACAATGAGCAGTTCTTC.

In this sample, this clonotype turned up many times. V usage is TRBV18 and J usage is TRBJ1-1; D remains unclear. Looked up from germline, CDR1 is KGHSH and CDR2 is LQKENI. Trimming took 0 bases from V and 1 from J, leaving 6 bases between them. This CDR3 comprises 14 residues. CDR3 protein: CASSPPPKNTEAFF. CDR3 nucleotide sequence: TGTGCCAGCTCACCACCCCCCAAGAACACTGAAGCTTTCTTT.